Shown below are 4 T cell receptor beta chains from a single sample sequenced in a study of blood T cell repertoires in COVID-19. The protocol was immunoSEQ multiplex PCR, while the TCRdb copy is restricted to in-frame clones and leaves out a portion. Of about 83,000 clones listed, about 86% are singletons. Source material: peripheral blood. These receptor sequences come from an elderly woman in a cohort sampled during active or convalescent COVID-19.

The CDR3 sequence: CASSSVWGYTF. As DNA, the CDR3 is TGTGCCAGCAGTTCGGTGTGGGGCTACACCTTC. The chain recombines TRBV28 with TRBJ1-2; no reliable D call. Germline V gene sequence: CDR1 MDHEN, CDR2 SYDVKM. Deletions cut 4 bases from V and 8 bases from J, with 8 bases between. The CDR3 sequence is 11 residues long.

V and J are TRBV7-9 and TRBJ1-1, with a tentative D call TRBD1 (5 bases). This CDR3 comprises 15 residues. Germline CDR1 is SEHNR and CDR2 is FQNEAQ (reference sequence). V was cut by 2 bases and J by 7 bases, with 17 bases left in between. As DNA, the CDR3 is TGTGCCAGCAGCTTATCCCCTCGGGCAGGGCTTGAAGCTTTCTTT. Its translation is CASSLSPRAGLEAFF.

The chain employs TRBV7-3 and TRBJ1-1; TRBD1 is a possible D gene (5 bases). The CDR3 is 13 residues long. Germline CDR1 SGHTA, CDR2 FQGTGA. The ends were cut back, 6 bases at V and 5 bases at J, with 13 bases in the middle. The CDR3 region has the DNA TGTGCCAGCAGGGAAGCCGGGGGAACTGAAGCTTTCTTT. Its protein product is CASREAGGTEAFF.

The rearrangement links TRBV18 to TRBJ2-3; 9 bases align to TRBD2. Trimming took 4 bases from V and 0 from J; bases not matched to a gene: 5. CDR1 is KGHSH and CDR2 is LQKENI in the germline V gene. The CDR3 extends over 16 amino acids. For the CDR3, the DNA is TGTGCCAGCTCACAGGGGACTAGCCCGAGCACAGATACGCAGTATTTT. Protein product: CASSQGTSPSTDTQYF.